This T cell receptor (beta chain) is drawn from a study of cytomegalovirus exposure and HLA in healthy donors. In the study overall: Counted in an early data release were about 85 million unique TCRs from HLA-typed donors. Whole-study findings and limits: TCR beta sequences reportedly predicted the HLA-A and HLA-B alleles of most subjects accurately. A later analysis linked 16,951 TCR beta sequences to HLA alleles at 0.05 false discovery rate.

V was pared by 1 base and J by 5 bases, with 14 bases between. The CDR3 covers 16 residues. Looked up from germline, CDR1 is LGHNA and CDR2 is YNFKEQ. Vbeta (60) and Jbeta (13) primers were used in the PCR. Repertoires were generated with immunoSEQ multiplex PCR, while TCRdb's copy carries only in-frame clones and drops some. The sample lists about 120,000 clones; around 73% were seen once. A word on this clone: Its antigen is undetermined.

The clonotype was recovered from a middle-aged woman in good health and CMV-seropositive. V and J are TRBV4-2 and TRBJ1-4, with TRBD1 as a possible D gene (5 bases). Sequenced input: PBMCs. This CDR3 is CASSQGIFRQNEKLFF. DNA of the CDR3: TGTGCCAGCAGCCAAGGAATTTTCCGACAGAATGAAAAACTGTTTTTT.